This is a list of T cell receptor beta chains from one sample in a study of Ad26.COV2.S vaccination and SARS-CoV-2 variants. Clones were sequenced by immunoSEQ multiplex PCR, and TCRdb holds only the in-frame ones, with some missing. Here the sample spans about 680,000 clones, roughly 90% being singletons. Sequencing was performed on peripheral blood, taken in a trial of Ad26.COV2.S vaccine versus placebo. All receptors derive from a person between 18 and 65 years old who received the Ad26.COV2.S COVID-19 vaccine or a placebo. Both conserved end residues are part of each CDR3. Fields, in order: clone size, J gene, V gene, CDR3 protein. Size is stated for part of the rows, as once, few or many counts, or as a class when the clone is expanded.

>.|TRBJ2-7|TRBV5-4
CASSLPRTGLYEQYF
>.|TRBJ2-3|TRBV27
CASSLWGTDTQYF
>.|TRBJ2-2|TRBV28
CASSPPEGATRELFF
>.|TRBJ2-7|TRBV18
CASSPDFLSYEQYF
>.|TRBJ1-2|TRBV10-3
CAISVGSGDNYGYTF
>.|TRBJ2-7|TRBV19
CASTWTSGHPEQYF
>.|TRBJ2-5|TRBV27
CASSFGAAGWRTQYF
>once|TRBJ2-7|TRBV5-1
CASSFLAGAHYEQYF
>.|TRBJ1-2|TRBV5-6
CASSPGQGIGYTF
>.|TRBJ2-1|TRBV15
CATSRGGGRDEQFF
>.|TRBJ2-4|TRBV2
CAIELAKNIQYF
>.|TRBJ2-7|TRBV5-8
CASSLGTPAYEQYF
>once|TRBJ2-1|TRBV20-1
CSASLANSYNEQFF
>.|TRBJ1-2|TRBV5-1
CASSPGTRLEGYTF
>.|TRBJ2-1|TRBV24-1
CAPRLGIGNEQFF
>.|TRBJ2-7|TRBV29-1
CSVEAPTRGEQYF
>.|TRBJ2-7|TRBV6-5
CASFSSSYEQYF
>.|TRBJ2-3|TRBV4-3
CASSQGAFGTDTQYF
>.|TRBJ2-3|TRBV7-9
CASSPGGYSADTQYF
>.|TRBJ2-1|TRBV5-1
CASSTTGSRYNEQFF
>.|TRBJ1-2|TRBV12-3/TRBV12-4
CASSPNPSDGYTF
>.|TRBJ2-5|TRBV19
CASSIAGLGRGPETQYF
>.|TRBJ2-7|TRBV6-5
CASKTPGQNEQYF
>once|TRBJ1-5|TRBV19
CASSIEAAVYYSNQPQHF
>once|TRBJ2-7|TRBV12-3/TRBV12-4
CASSLTPYEQYF
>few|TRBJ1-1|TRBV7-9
CASSPGMNTEAFF
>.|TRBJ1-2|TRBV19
CASRAGTGDYGYTF
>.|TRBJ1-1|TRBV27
CASSTRTGVSTEAFF
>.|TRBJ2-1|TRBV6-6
CASSQQGWPYNEQFF
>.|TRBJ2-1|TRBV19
CASSIGGRGGHYNEQFF
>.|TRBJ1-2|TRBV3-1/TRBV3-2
CASSQDMADYGYTF
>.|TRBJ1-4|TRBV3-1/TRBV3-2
CASSQSGTYEKLFF
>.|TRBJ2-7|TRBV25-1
CASSRSGSTTYEQYF
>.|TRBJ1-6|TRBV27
CASRLGLPSNSPLHF
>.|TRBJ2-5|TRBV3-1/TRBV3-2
CASSPPVAEGRETQYF
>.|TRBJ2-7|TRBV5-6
CASSLAGLTFDYEQYF
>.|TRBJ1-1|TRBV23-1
CASRQPRSNTEAFF
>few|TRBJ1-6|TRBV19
CASRGDLGAANSPLHF
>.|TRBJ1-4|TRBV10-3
CAIRPGAEEKLFF
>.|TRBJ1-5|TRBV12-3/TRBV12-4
CASSFLEKPQHF
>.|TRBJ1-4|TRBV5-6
CASSSTGLNEKLFF
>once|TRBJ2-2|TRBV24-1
CATSDFPNTGELFF
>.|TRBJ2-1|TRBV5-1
CASSLADRMVSYNEQFF
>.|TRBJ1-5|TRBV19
CASSRDNTAAQHF
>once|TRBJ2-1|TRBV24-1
CATSGTSGREQFF
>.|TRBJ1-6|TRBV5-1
CASSLVGSSYNSPLHF
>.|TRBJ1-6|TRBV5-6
CASSSGTGWNSPLHF
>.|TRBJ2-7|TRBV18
CASSRIRLGQGSSYEQYF
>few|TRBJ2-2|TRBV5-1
CASSRDEVIGELFF
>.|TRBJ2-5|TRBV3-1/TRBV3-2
CASSQGVASETQYF
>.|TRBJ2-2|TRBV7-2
CASSLWGADGELFF
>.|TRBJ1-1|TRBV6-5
CASSYWSGATNTEAFF